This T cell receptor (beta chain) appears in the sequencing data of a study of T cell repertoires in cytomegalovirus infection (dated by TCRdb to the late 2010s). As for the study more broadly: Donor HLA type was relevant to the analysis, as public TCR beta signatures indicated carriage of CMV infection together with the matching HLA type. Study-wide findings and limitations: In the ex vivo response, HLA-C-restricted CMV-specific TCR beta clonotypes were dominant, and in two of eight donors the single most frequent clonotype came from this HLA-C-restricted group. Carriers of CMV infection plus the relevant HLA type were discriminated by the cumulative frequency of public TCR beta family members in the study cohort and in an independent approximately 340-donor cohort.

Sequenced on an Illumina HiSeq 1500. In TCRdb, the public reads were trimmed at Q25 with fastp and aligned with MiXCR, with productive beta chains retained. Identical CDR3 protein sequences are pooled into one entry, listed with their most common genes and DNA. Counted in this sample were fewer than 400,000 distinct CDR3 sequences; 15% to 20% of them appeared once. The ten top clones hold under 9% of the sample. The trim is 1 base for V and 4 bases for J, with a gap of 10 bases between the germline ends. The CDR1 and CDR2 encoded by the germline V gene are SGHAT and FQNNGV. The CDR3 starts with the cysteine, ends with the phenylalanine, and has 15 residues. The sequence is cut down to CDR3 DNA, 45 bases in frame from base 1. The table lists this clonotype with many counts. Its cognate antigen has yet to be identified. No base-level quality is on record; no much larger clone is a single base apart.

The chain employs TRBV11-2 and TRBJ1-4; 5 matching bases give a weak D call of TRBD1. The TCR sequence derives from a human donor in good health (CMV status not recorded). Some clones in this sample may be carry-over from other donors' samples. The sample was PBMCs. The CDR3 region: CASSLGQFFNEKLFF. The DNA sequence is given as TGTGCCAGCAGCTTAGGACAGTTCTTTAATGAAAAACTGTTTTTT.